This T cell receptor beta chain was recovered during a study of naive and memory T cell subsets. This clonotype has just a few counts. Both TRBC1 and TRBC2 were covered by a beta constant-region primer of two equimolar oligonucleotides. A 12-nucleotide UMI and the SP2 primer were added to the cDNA 3' end by oligonucleotide ligation. TCRdb ran MiXCR on the UMI-ligation and nested PCR reads and lists one entry per CDR3 protein. The sample carries fewer than 30,000 distinct CDR3 sequences, over 8.5% recorded once. Sequencing was done on a sample of effector memory CD4+ T cells from blood. The subset: effector memory, CD45RA- CD27-. The clonotype was recovered from a human donor in good health.

The CDR3 bases are TGTGCCAGCTCACGGACAGGGCAAGAGACCCAGTACTTC. It specifies CASSRTGQETQYF. The chain recombines TRBV18 with TRBJ2-5; 8 nucleotides align to TRBD1. The CDR3 contains 13 residues. The germline CDR1 and CDR2 sequences are KGHSH and LQKENI. V shed 4 bases and J 2 bases; nucleotides not matched to a gene: 0.